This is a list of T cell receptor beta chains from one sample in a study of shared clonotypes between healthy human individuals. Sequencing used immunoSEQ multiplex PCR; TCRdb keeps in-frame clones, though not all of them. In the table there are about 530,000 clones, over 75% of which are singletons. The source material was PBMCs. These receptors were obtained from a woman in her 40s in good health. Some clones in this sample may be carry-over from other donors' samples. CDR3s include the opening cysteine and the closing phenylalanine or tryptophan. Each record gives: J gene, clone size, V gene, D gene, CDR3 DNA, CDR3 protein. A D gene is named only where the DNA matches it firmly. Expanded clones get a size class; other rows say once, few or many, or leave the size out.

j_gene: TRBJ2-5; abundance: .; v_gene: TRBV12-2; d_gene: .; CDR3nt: TGTGCAAGTCGCTTAGACTCCACTAGCGGGGCAGGGGAGGAGACCCAGTACTTC; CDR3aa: CASRLDSTSGAGEETQYF
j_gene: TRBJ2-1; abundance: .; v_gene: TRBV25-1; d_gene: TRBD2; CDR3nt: TGTGCCAGCAGTGTCGAGCGGGAGAATGAGCAGTTCTTC; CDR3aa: CASSVERENEQFF
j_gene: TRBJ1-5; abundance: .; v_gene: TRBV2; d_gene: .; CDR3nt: TGTGCCAGCAGTGGGTCCAGACTCAATCAGCCCCAGCATTTT; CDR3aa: CASSGSRLNQPQHF
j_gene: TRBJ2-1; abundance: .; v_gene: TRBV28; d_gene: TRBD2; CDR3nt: TGTGCCAGCAGTCTAGGACTAGCCCACAATGAGCAGTTCTTC; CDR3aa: CASSLGLAHNEQFF
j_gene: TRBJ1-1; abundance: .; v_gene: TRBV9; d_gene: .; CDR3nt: TGTGCCAGCAGCGTAGTAGGGGCACCAAGCCAGAACACTGAAGCTTTCTTT; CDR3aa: CASSVVGAPSQNTEAFF
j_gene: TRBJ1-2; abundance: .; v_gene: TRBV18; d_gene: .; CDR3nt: TGTGCCAGCTCACCACCGTCACAGGGACATGGCTACACCTTC; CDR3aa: CASSPPSQGHGYTF
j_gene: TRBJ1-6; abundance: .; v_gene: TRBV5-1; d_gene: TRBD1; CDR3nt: TGCGCCAGCAGCTTGGGGGACAGCTCGGGTAATTCACCCCTCCACTTT; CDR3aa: CASSLGDSSGNSPLHF
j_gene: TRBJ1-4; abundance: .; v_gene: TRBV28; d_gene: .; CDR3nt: TGTGCCATCCAGACAGCAACTAATGAAAAACTGTTTTTT; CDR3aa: CAIQTATNEKLFF
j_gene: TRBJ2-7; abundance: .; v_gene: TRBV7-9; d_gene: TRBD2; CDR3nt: TGTGCCAGCAGCTTTGGGGGGGATACCTACGAGCAGTACTTC; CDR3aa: CASSFGGDTYEQYF
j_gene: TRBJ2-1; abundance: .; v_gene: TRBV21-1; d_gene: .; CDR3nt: TGTGCCAGCAGCAAAGTTCGAGCGGGACCTAACAATGAGCAGTTCTTC; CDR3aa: CASSKVRAGPNNEQFF
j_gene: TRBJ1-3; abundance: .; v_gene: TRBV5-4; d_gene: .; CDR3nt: TGTGCCAGCAGCCCTAGGGACGGAACGGGAAACACCATATATTTT; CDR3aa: CASSPRDGTGNTIYF
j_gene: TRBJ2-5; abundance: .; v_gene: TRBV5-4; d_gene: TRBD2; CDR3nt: TGTGCCAGCAGCTTAGGACTAGCGGGACGGTCCGAGACCCAGTACTTC; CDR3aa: CASSLGLAGRSETQYF
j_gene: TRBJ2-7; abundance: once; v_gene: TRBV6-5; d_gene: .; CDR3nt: TGTGCCAGCAGTCAACGGACCCACGTCAGCGAGCAGTACTTC; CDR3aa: CASSQRTHVSEQYF
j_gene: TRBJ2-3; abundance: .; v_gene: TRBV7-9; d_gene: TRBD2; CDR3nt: TGTGCCAGCGCCCCGACTAGCGGCACAGATACGCAGTATTTT; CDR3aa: CASAPTSGTDTQYF
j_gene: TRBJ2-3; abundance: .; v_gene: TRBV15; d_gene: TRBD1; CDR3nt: TGTGCCACCAGCAAACGATCAGCAGGGGGTGCAGATACGCAGTATTTT; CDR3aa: CATSKRSAGGADTQYF
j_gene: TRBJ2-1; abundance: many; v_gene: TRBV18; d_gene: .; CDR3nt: TGTGCCAGCTCACTCATTAATGAGCAGTTCTTC; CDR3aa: CASSLINEQFF
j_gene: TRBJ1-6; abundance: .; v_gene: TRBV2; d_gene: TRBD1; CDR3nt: TGTGCCAGCAGCCTGGGACAGTCTAATTCACCCCTCCACTTT; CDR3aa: CASSLGQSNSPLHF
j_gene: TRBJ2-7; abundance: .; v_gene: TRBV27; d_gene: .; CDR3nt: TGTGCCAGCACCCCCCGCCGGGACGGGGAGCAGTACTTC; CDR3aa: CASTPRRDGEQYF
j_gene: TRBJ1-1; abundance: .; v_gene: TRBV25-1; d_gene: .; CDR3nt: TGTGCCAGCAGTGAGGGGGGTATGAACACTGAAGCTTTCTTT; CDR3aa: CASSEGGMNTEAFF
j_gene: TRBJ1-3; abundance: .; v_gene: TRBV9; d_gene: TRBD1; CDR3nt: TGTGCCAGCAGCGGACAGGGAGGGAGCTCTGGAAACACCATATATTTT; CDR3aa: CASSGQGGSSGNTIYF
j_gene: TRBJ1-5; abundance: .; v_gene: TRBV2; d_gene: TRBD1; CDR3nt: TGTGCCAGCAGTGAAGCGCTGACAGGGGAAGATCAGCCCCAGCATTTT; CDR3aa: CASSEALTGEDQPQHF
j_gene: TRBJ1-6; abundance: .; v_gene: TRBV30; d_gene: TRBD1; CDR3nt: TGTGCCTGGAACCCACAGGGGACCCAGAGGACCTATAATTCACCCCTCCACTTT; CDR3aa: CAWNPQGTQRTYNSPLHF
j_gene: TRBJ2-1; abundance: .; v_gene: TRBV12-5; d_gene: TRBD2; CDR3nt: TGTGCTAGTGGTTTGGCCCTAGCGGGAGTGGGTGAGCAGTTCTTC; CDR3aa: CASGLALAGVGEQFF
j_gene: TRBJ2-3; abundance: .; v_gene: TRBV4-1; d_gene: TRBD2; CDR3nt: TGCGCCAGCAGCCCAGAGGGGCTAGCGGGGGATACGCAGTATTTT; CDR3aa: CASSPEGLAGDTQYF
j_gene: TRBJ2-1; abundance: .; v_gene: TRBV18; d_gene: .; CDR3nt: TGTGCCAGCTCTGGGGGCAATGAGCAGTTCTTC; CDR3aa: CASSGGNEQFF
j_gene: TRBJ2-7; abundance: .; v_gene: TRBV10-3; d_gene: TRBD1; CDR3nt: TGTGCCATCAGTGAGTCTTTACAGGGGGCACGATGGGAGCAGTACTTC; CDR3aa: CAISESLQGARWEQYF
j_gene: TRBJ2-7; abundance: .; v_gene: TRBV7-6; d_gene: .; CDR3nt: TGTGCCAGCAGCTTATCCCCGAGCGGTTTTAGCTCCTACGAGCAGTACTTC; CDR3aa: CASSLSPSGFSSYEQYF
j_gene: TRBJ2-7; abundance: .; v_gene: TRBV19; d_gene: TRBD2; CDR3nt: TGTGCCAGTAGTAGACTAGCGGGAGGGCCGTCCGAGCAGTACTTC; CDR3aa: CASSRLAGGPSEQYF
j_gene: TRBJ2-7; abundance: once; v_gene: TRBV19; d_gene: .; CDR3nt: TGTGCCAGTAGTGTGTTTACAGGTTACGAGCAGTACTTC; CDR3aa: CASSVFTGYEQYF
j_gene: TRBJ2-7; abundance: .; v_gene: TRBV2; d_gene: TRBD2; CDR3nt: TGTGCCAGCCGGGTTCCGGGAGGGGGCGAGCAGTACTTC; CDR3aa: CASRVPGGGEQYF
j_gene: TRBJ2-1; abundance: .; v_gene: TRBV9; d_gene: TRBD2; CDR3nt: TGTGCCAGCAGCCCTCGCGGGACTATGTACTACAATGAGCAGTTCTTC; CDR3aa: CASSPRGTMYYNEQFF
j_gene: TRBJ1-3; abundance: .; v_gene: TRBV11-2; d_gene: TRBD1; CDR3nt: TGTGCCAGCAGCTTAACAGGGGGCTCTGGAAACACCATATATTTT; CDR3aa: CASSLTGGSGNTIYF
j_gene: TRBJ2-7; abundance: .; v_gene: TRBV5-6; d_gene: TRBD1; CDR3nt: TGTGCCAGCAGCCGCGGGACAGGGTTATACGAGCAGTACTTC; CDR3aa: CASSRGTGLYEQYF
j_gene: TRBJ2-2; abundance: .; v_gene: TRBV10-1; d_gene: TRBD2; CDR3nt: TGCGCCAGCAGGAGGACTAGCGGAAGTCTTGCCGGGGAGCTGTTTTTT; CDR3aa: CASRRTSGSLAGELFF
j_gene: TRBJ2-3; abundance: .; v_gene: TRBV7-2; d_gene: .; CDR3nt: TGTGCCAGCAGCTTAGTCGGTGCGAGCACAGATACGCAGTATTTT; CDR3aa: CASSLVGASTDTQYF
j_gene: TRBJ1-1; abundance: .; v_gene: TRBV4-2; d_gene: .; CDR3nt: TGTGCCAGCAGCCAATCCCGGGCGAACACTGAAGCTTTCTTT; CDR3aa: CASSQSRANTEAFF
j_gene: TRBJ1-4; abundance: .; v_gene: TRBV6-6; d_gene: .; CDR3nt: TGTGCCAGCAGCCACGAAGTCGAAAAACTGTTTTTT; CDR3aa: CASSHEVEKLFF
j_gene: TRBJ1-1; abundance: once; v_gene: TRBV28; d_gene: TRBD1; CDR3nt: TGTGCCAGCAGCCGTCCCGGGACAGGGACGAACACTGAAGCTTTCTTT; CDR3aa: CASSRPGTGTNTEAFF
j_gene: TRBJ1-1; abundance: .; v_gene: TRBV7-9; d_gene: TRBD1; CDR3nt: TGTGCCAGCAGCTCTCAGGGGGCTAGCACTGAAGCTTTCTTT; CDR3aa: CASSSQGASTEAFF
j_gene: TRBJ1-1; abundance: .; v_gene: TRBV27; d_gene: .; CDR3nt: TGTGCCAGCAGTTTAACCGCGGGGCGCCTGGACACTGAAGCTTTCTTT; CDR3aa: CASSLTAGRLDTEAFF
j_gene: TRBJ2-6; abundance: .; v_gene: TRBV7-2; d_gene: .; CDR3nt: TGTGCCAGCAGCAACAGCGAAGGGGGGGCCAACGTCCTGACTTTC; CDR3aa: CASSNSEGGANVLTF
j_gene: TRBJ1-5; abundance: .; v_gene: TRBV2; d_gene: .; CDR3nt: TGTGCCAGCGTGGGGGCGAGCAATCAGCCCCAGCATTTT; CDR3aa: CASVGASNQPQHF
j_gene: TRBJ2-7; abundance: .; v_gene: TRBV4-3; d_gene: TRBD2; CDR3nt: TGCGCCAGCAGCCAAGAAGTCGGGGAGGGCTACTACGAGCAGTACTTC; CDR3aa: CASSQEVGEGYYEQYF